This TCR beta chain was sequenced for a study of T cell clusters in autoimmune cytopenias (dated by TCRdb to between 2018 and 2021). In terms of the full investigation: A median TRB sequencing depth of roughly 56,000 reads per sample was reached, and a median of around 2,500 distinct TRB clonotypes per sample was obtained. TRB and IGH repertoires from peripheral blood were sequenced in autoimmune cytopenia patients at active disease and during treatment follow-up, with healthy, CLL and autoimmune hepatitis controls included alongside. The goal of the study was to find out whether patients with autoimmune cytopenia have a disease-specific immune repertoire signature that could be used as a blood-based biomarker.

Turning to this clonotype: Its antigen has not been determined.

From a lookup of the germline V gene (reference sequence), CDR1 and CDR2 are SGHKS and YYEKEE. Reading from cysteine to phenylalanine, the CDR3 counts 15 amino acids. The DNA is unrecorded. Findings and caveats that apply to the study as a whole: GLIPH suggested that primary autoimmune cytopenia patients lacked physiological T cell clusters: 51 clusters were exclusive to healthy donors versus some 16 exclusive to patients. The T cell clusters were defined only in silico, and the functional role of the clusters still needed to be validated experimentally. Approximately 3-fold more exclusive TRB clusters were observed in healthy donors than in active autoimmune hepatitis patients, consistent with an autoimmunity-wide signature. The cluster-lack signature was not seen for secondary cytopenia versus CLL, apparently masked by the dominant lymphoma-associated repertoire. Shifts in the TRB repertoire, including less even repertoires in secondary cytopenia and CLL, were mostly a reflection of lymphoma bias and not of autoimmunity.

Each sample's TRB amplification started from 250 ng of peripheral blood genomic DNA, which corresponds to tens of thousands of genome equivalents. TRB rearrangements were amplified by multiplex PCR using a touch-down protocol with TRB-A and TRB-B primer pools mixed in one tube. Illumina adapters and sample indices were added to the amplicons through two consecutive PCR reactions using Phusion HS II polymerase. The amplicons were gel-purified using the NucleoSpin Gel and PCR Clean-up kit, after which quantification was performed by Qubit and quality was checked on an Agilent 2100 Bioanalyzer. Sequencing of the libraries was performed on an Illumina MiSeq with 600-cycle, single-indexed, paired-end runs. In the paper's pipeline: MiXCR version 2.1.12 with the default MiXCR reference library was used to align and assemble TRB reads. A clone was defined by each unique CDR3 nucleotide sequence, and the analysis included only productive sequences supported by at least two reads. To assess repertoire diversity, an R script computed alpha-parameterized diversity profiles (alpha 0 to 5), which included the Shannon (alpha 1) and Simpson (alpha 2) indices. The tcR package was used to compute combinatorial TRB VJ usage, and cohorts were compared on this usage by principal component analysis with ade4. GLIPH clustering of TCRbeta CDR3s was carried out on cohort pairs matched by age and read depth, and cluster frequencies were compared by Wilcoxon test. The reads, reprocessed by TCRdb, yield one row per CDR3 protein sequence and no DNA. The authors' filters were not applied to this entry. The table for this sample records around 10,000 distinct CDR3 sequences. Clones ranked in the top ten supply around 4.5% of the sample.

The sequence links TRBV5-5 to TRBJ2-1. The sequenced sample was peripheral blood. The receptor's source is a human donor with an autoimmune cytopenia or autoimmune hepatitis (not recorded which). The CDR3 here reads CASSLGGSSYKEQFF.